The rows below give T cell receptor beta chains drawn from one sample of a study of identical twins. TCRdb independently ran MiXCR on the 5' RACE reads; one entry per CDR3 protein. Of 500,000 to 550,000 distinct CDR3 sequences in the sample, 22% were seen once. These sequences were also reported in another study, on T cells expressing NK-cell markers.

Sequenced sample: CD4+ T cells sorted from blood. Receptors were obtained from a woman under 30 in good health. Each CDR3 is given with its conserved first and last residue. D genes are given only for firm matches. The size of a clone is reported for some rows only, either as once, few or many, or as a class for expanded clones.

d_call j_call clone_size v_call cdr3_aa cdr3_nt
TRBD1 TRBJ1-5 few TRBV6-6 CASSGDRATPQHF TGTGCCAGCAGTGGGGACAGGGCAACACCCCAGCATTTT
. TRBJ1-5 . TRBV20-1 CSARSLATGMQPQHF TGCAGTGCTAGGTCCTTAGCGACAGGTATGCAGCCCCAGCATTTT
TRBD2 TRBJ2-5 few TRBV4-2 CASSQGGTSGETQYF TGTGCCAGCAGCCAGGGAGGGACTAGCGGAGAGACCCAGTACTTC
. TRBJ1-2 . TRBV6-1 CASNEFQDFGGYTF TGTGCCAGCAACGAATTCCAGGATTTTGGTGGCTACACCTTC
. TRBJ2-3 . TRBV6-1 CASRDYSSTDTQYF TGTGCCAGCAGAGACTATAGTAGCACAGATACGCAGTATTTT
TRBD1 TRBJ2-7 few TRBV6-5 CASSYRGQGVYEQYF TGTGCCAGCAGTTATCGGGGACAGGGAGTTTACGAGCAGTACTTC
TRBD2 TRBJ2-5 . TRBV7-3 CASSSSPGGETQYF TGTGCCAGCAGCTCTTCCCCCGGGGGGGAGACCCAGTACTTC
. TRBJ1-6 few TRBV6-5 CASSYARVQDSPLHF TGTGCCAGCAGTTACGCCAGGGTTCAAGATTCACCCCTCCACTTT
. TRBJ2-1 few TRBV20-1 CSATSGPNLNEQFF TGCAGTGCCACGTCGGGACCAAACCTCAATGAGCAGTTCTTC
. TRBJ2-5 many TRBV5-1 CASSLVSRDDETQYF TGCGCCAGCAGCTTGGTATCCAGGGACGACGAGACCCAGTACTTC
. TRBJ2-7 many TRBV29-1 CSAGGQTYEQYF TGCAGCGCCGGAGGACAGACCTACGAGCAGTACTTC
TRBD2 TRBJ2-1 . TRBV24-1 CATSDGAGGYNEQFF TGTGCCACCAGTGATGGGGCGGGGGGATACAATGAGCAGTTCTTC
. TRBJ2-7 . TRBV7-2 CASSLVGAGRAYEQYF TGTGCCAGCAGCTTAGTCGGGGCGGGTCGAGCCTACGAGCAGTACTTC
TRBD2 TRBJ2-7 few TRBV20-1 CSARDPLSGGNSYEQYF TGCAGTGCTAGAGATCCTCTTAGCGGGGGCAACTCCTACGAGCAGTACTTC
. TRBJ1-4 few TRBV5-5 CASSLGVRAPYEKLFF TGTGCCAGCAGCTTGGGCGTGAGGGCGCCTTATGAAAAACTGTTTTTT
TRBD1 TRBJ2-2 few TRBV20-1 CSARVGDRADTGELFF TGCAGTGCTAGAGTTGGGGACAGGGCTGACACCGGGGAGCTGTTTTTT
. TRBJ1-3 . TRBV12-3/TRBV12-4 CASSSRENSGNTIYF TGTGCCAGCAGTTCCCGGGAGAACTCTGGAAACACCATATATTTT
. TRBJ2-7 . TRBV20-1 CSASDTYEQYF TGCAGTGCTAGCGACACCTACGAGCAGTACTTC
. TRBJ2-3 few TRBV29-1 CSYDPGGATLADTQYF TGCAGTTATGACCCGGGCGGGGCTACTCTGGCAGATACGCAGTATTTT
TRBD1 TRBJ1-3 few TRBV20-1 CSAKDRVGNTIYF TGCAGTGCTAAGGACAGGGTTGGAAACACCATATATTTT
. TRBJ2-3 . TRBV7-9 CASSPTRLLHTDTQYF TGTGCCAGCAGCCCTACTAGACTACTTCACACAGATACGCAGTATTTT
TRBD2 TRBJ2-7 . TRBV6-2/TRBV6-3 CASKRGGGSSYEQYF TGTGCCAGCAAGAGGGGCGGGGGTAGCTCCTACGAGCAGTACTTC
TRBD1 TRBJ2-5 few TRBV20-1 CSARDRVGQETQYF TGCAGTGCTAGGGACAGGGTTGGCCAAGAGACCCAGTACTTC
TRBD2 TRBJ2-7 . TRBV5-1 CASSPPLAGGSEQYF TGCGCCAGCAGCCCGCCACTAGCGGGAGGGTCCGAGCAGTACTTC
. TRBJ1-4 few TRBV5-1 CASSPAQSRGEKLFF TGCGCCAGCAGCCCGGCACAATCACGGGGGGAAAAACTGTTTTTT
TRBD2 TRBJ2-1 few TRBV6-2/TRBV6-3 CASNYRGGGNEQFF TGTGCCAGCAATTACCGCGGGGGAGGGAATGAGCAGTTCTTC
. TRBJ2-5 . TRBV6-1 CASIREGAAETQYF TGTGCCAGCATCCGGGAGGGGGCTGCGGAGACCCAGTACTTC
. TRBJ1-2 . TRBV5-6 CASSPDRYGYTF TGTGCCAGCAGCCCGGACCGTTATGGCTACACCTTC
. TRBJ2-3 many TRBV18 CASSYRTDTQYF TGTGCCAGCTCATACCGCACAGATACGCAGTATTTT
TRBD2 TRBJ2-1 few TRBV6-6 CASSHTSGGKQFF TGTGCCAGCAGCCACACTAGCGGGGGGAAGCAGTTCTTC
. TRBJ2-5 . TRBV6-5 CASSYSMWDLGQETQYF TGTGCCAGCAGTTACTCGATGTGGGACTTGGGCCAAGAGACCCAGTACTTC
TRBD2 TRBJ2-3 many TRBV7-3 CASSLRLAGTADTQYF TGTGCCAGCAGCTTAAGGCTAGCGGGGACGGCAGATACGCAGTATTTT
TRBD2 TRBJ2-7 . TRBV5-1 CASSPGRRTSLHEQYF TGCGCCAGCAGCCCAGGCCGTCGGACTAGCTTACACGAGCAGTACTTC
. TRBJ2-7 few TRBV10-1 CASSDDRPSTEQYF TGCGCCAGCAGTGACGACAGACCATCGACCGAGCAGTACTTC
. TRBJ1-1 few TRBV7-6 CASSLASRQRNTEAFF TGTGCCAGCAGCTTAGCGAGTCGGCAGAGGAACACTGAAGCTTTCTTT
TRBD2 TRBJ2-1 . TRBV20-1 CSARLPGLLTEQFF TGCAGTGCTAGACTGCCGGGACTACTTACTGAGCAGTTCTTC
TRBD2 TRBJ2-1 few TRBV3-1 CASSGLAGGSEQFF TGTGCCAGCAGCGGACTAGCGGGGGGGTCGGAGCAGTTCTTC
. TRBJ2-3 many TRBV20-1 CSAHYTDTQYF TGCAGTGCCCACTACACAGATACGCAGTATTTT
TRBD1 TRBJ1-1 once TRBV16 CASSQQGALAEAFF TGTGCCAGCAGCCAACAGGGGGCACTGGCTGAAGCTTTCTTT
. TRBJ2-2 . TRBV18 CASSRDHLNTGELFF TGTGCCAGCTCCCGGGATCATTTGAACACCGGGGAGCTGTTTTTT
. TRBJ1-6 . TRBV2 CASSLQGQGSPLHF TGTGCCAGCAGCCTACAGGGACAAGGATCACCCCTCCACTTT
. TRBJ1-2 . TRBV5-5 CASSLVRGTGGYTF TGTGCCAGCAGCTTGGTGCGGGGAACGGGTGGCTACACCTTC
. TRBJ2-4 . TRBV5-3 CARSPFQRGGGNIQYF TGTGCCAGAAGCCCTTTCCAACGAGGTGGAGGGAACATTCAGTACTTC
. TRBJ1-2 . TRBV24-1 CATSDPEGGYTF TGTGCCACCAGTGACCCCGAGGGTGGCTACACCTTC
. TRBJ2-5 few TRBV6-5 CASSYRRTGRETQYF TGTGCCAGCAGTTACCGGAGGACTGGGCGAGAGACCCAGTACTTC
. TRBJ1-1 . TRBV6-1 CASRATGGFRAFF TGTGCCAGCAGGGCTACAGGAGGTTTCCGGGCTTTCTTT
. TRBJ1-2 many TRBV12-3/TRBV12-4 CASSLSRVGYTF TGTGCCAGCAGTTTGAGCAGGGTCGGCTACACCTTC
. TRBJ2-7 . TRBV20-1 CSARRAYEQYF TGCAGTGCTAGGAGGGCCTACGAGCAGTACTTC
TRBD2 TRBJ2-1 . TRBV11-1 CASSPRRTSGYHHSYNEQFF TGTGCCAGCAGCCCTCGCAGGACTAGCGGCTACCACCATTCCTACAATGAGCAGTTCTTC
TRBD2 TRBJ2-1 . TRBV20-1 CSAILATRYNEQFF TGCAGTGCTATACTAGCGACCCGCTACAATGAGCAGTTCTTC
. TRBJ2-4 . TRBV6-1 CASSPNRNKNIQYF TGTGCCAGCAGCCCAAATCGGAACAAAAACATTCAGTACTTC
TRBD1 TRBJ1-2 . TRBV27 CASSSPGQGVYGYTF TGTGCCAGCAGTTCCCCGGGACAGGGGGTATATGGCTACACCTTC
TRBD2 TRBJ2-1 few TRBV10-3 CAINKGGGSYNEQFF TGTGCCATCAATAAGGGCGGGGGATCCTACAATGAGCAGTTCTTC
TRBD2 TRBJ2-7 . TRBV6-5 CASSYLAGGREQYF TGTGCCAGCAGTTATCTGGCGGGAGGGAGAGAGCAGTACTTC
. TRBJ1-5 many TRBV19 CASSRTRGEGQPQHF TGTGCCAGTAGTAGGACCCGAGGGGAGGGGCAGCCCCAGCATTTT